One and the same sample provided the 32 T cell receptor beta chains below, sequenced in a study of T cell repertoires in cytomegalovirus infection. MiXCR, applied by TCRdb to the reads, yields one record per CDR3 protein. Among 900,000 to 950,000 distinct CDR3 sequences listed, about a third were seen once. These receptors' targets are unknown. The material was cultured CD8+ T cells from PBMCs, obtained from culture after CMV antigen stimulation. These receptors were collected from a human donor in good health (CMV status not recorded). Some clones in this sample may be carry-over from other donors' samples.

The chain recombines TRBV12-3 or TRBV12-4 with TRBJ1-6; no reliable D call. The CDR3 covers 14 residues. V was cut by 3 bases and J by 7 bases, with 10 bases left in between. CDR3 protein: CASSFVPTNSPLHF. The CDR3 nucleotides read TGTGCCAGCAGTTTCGTGCCGACGAATTCACCCCTCCACTTT.

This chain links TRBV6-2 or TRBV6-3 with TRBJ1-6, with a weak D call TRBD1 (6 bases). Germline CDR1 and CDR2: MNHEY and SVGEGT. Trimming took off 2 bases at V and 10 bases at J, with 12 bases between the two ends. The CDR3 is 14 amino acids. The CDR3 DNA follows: TGTGCCAGCAGTTACGTTCCAGGGGTCTCACCCCTCCACTTT. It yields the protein CASSYVPGVSPLHF.

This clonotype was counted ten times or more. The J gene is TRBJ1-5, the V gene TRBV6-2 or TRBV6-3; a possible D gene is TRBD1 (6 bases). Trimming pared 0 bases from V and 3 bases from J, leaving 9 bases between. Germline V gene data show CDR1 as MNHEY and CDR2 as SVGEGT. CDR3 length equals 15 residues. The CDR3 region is CASSYSWTANQPQHF. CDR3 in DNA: TGTGCCAGCAGTTACTCTTGGACAGCCAATCAGCCCCAGCATTTT.

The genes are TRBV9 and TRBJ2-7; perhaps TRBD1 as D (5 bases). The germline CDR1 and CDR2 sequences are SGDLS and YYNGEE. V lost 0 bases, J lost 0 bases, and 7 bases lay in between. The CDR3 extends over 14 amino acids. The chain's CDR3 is CASSVATASYEQYF. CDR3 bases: TGTGCCAGCAGCGTAGCGACAGCCTCCTACGAGCAGTACTTC.

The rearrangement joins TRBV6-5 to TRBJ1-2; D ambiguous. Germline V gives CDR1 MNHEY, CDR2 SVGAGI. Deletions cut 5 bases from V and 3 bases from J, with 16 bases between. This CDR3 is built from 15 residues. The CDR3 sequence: CASSPMETVHYGYTF. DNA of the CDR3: TGTGCCAGCAGTCCCATGGAGACTGTGCACTATGGCTACACCTTC.

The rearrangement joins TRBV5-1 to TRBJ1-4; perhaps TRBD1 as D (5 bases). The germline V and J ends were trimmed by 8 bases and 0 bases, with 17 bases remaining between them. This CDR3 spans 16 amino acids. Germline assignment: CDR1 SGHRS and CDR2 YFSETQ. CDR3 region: CASSRGNIATNEKLFF. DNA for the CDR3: TGCGCCAGTTCTAGGGGTAATATTGCAACTAATGAAAAACTGTTTTTT.

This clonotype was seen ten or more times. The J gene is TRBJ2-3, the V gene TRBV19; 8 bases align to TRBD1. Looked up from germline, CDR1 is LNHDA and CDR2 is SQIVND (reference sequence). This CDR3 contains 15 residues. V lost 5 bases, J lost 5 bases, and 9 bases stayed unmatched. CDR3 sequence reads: CASSVTGAGGDTQYF. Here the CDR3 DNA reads TGTGCCAGTAGTGTGACAGGGGCCGGTGGAGATACGCAGTATTTT.

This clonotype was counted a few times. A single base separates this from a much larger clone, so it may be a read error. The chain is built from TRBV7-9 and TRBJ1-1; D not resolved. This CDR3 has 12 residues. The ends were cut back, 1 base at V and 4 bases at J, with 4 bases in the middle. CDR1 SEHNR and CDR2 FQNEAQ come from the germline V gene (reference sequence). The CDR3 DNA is TGTGCCAGCAGCTTAGACGTCACTGAAGCTTTCTTT. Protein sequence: CASSLDVTEAFF.

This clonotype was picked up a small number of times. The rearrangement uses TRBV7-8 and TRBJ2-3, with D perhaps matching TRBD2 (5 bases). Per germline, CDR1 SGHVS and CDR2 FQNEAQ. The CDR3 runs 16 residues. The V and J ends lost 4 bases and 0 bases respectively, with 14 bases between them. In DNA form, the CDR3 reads TGTGCCAGCAGCTCGGACTCAATCTCTAGCACAGATACGCAGTATTTT. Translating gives CASSSDSISSTDTQYF.

The CDR3: CASSQGGLADRTDTQYF. For the CDR3, the DNA is TGCGCCAGCAGCCAAGGGGGGCTAGCGGATCGCACAGATACGCAGTATTTT. The genes are TRBV4-1 and TRBJ2-3; possibly TRBD2 for D (7 bases). The V gene lost 1 base and the J gene lost 1 base, with 15 bases spanning the gap. The CDR3 extends over 17 amino acids. Germline lookup yields CDR1 MGHRA and CDR2 YSYEKL.

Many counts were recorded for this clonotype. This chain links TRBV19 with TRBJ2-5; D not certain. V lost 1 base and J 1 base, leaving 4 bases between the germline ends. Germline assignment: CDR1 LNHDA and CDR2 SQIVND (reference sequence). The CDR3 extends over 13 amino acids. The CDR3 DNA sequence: TGTGCCAGTAGTATAGGGGTCCAAGAGACCCAGTACTTC. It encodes CASSIGVQETQYF. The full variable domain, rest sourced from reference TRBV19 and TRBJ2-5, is DGGITQSPKYLFRKEGQNVTLSCEQNLNHDAMYWYRQDPGQGLRLIYYSQIVNDFQKGDIAEGYSVSREKKESFPLTVTSAQKNPTAFYLCASSIGVQETQYFGPGTRLLVL.

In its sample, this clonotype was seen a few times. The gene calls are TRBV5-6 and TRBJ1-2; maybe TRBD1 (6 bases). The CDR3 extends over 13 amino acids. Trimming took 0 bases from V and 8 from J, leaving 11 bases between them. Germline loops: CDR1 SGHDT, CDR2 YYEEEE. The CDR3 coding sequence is TGTGCCAGCAGCTTGGGGGCAGGGGCCGGCTACACCTTC. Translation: CASSLGAGAGYTF.

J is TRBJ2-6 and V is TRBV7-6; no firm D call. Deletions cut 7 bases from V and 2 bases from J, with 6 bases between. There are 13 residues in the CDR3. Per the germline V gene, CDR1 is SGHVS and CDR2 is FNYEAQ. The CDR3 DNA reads TGTGCCAGCACCCCGGCTGGGGCCAACGTCCTGACTTTC. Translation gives CASTPAGANVLTF.

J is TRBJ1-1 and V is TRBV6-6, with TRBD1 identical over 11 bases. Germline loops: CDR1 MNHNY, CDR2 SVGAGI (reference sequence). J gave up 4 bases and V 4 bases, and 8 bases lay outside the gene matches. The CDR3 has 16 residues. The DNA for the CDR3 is TGTGCCAGCAGTTGGGAGATCGGGACAGGGGGCACTGAAGCTTTCTTT. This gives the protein CASSWEIGTGGTEAFF.

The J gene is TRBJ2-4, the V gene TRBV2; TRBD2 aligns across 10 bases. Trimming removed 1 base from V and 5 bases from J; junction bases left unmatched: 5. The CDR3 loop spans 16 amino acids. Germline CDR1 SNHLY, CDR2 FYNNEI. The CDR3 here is CASSEVSGGTENIQYF. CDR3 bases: TGTGCCAGCAGTGAAGTTAGCGGGGGGACCGAAAACATTCAGTACTTC.

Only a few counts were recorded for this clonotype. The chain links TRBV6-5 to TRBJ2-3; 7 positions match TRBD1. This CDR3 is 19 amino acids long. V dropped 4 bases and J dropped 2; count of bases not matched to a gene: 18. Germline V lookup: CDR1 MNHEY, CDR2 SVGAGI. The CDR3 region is CASSSSTDRAFPPTDTQYF. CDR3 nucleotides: TGTGCCAGCAGTTCCTCCACTGACAGGGCGTTCCCCCCCACAGATACGCAGTATTTT.

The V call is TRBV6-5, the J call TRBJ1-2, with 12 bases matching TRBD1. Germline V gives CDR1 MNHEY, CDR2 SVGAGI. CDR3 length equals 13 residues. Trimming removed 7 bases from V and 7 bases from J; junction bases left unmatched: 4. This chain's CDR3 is CASIGTGGFGYTF. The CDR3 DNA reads TGTGCCAGCATTGGGACAGGGGGCTTTGGCTACACCTTC.

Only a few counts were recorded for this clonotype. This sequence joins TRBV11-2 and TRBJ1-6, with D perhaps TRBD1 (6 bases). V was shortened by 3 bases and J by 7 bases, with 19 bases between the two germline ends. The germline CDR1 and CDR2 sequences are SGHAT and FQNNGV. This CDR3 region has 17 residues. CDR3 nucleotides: TGTGCCAGCAGCTTCTGGACAGTAGGAATTTCAAATTCACCCCTCCACTTT. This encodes CASSFWTVGISNSPLHF.

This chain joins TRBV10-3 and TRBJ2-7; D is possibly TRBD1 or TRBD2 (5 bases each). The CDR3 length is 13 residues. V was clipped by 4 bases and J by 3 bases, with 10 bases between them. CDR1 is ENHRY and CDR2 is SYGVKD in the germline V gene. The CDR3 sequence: CAISGDVIYEQYF. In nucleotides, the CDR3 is TGTGCCATCAGTGGGGACGTTATCTACGAGCAGTACTTC.

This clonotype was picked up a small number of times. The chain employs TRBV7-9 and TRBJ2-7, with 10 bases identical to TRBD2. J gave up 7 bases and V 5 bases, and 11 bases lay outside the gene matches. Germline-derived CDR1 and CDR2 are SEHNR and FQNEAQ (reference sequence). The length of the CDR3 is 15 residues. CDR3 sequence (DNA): TGTGCCAGCAGCCACTCGACTAGCGGGCTCTGGGAGCAGTACTTC. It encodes CASSHSTSGLWEQYF.

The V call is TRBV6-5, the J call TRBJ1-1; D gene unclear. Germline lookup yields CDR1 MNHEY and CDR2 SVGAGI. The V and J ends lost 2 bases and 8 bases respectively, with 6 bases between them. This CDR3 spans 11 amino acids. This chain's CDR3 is CASSYQQEAFF. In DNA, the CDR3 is TGTGCCAGCAGTTACCAACAGGAAGCTTTCTTT.

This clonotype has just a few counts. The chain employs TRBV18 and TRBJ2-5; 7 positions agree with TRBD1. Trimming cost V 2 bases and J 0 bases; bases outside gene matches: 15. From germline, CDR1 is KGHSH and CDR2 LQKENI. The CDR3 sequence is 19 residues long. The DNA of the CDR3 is TGTGCCAGCTCACCAGAGGGGACAGTCGGACTCCTGTACCAAGAGACCCAGTACTTC. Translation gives CASSPEGTVGLLYQETQYF.

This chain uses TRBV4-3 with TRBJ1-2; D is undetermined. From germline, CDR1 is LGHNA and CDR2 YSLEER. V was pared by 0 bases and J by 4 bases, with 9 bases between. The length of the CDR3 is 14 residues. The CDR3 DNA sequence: TGCGCCAGCAGCCAAGATAGGTCGGTCTATGGCTACACCTTC. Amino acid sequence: CASSQDRSVYGYTF.

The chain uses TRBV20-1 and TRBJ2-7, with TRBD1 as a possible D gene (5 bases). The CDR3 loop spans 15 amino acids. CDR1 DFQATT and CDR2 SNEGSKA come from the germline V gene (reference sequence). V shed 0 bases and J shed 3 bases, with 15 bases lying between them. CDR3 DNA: TGCAGTGCTAGAGACAGGGTGTCTCTCGACTACGAGCAGTACTTC. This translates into CSARDRVSLDYEQYF.

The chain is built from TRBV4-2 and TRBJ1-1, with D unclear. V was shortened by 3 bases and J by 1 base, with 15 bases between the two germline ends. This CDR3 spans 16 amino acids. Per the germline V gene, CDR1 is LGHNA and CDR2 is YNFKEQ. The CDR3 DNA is TGTGCCAGCAGCCATGTTCTAGAATTAAGGAACACTGAAGCTTTCTTT. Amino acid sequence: CASSHVLELRNTEAFF.

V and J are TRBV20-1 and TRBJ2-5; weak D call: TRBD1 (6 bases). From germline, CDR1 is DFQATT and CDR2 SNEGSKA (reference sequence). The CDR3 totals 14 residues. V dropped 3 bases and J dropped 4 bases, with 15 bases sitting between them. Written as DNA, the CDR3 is TGCAGTGCTAGCGAGGACAGTCCATTAGAGACCCAGTACTTC. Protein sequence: CSASEDSPLETQYF.

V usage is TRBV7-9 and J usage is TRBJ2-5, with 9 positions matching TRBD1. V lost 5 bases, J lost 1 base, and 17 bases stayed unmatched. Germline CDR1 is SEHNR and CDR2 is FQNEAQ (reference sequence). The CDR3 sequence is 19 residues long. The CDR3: CASSRALYRDRGVQETQYF. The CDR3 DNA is TGTGCCAGCAGCCGCGCTCTCTATCGTGACAGGGGGGTCCAAGAGACCCAGTACTTC.

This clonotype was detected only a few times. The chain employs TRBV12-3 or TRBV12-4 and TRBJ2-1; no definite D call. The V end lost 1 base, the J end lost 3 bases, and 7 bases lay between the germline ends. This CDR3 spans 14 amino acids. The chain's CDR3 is CASSLGDVYNEQFF. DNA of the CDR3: TGTGCCAGCAGTTTAGGGGATGTCTACAATGAGCAGTTCTTC.

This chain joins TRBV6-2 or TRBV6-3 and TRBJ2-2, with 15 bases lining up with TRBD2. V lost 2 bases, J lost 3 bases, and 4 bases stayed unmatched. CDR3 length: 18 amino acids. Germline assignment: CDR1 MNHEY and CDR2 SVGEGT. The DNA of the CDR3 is TGTGCCAGCAGTTACGGACTAGCGGGGGGGCCGGACACCGGGGAGCTGTTTTTT. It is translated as CASSYGLAGGPDTGELFF.

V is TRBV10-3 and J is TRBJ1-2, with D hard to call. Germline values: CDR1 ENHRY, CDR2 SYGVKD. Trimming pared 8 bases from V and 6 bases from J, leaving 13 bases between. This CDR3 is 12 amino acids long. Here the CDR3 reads CAIPGSGDGYTF. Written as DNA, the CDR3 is TGTGCCATCCCAGGCTCTGGGGATGGCTACACCTTC.

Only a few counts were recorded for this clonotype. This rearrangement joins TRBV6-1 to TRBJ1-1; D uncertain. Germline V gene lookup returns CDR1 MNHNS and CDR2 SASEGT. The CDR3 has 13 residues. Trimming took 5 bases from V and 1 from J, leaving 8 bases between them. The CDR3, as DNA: TGTGCCAGCAGTTTAAATTGGAACACTGAAGCTTTCTTT. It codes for CASSLNWNTEAFF.

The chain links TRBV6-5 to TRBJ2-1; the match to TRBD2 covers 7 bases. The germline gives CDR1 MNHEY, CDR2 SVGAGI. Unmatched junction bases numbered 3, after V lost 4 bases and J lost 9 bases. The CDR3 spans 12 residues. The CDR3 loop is CASSWASGEQFF. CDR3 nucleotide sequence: TGTGCCAGCAGTTGGGCTAGCGGTGAGCAGTTCTTC.